This entry features one T cell receptor (beta chain) sequence. Its antigen is currently unknown. This entry belongs to a study of CD8+ T cells in alopecia areata. General study points: It was lesional scalp, especially alopecia totalis/universalis, that showed higher clonality than normal scalp. Sequencing of scalp samples also captures resident alphabeta T cells of normal skin.

In alopecia areata patients, both lesional scalp punch biopsies and peripheral blood were collected. The authors sorted CD4+ and CD8+ T cells from PBMCs. Investigators isolated RNA and reverse transcribed it into cDNA to act as the sequencing template. Data came from immunoSEQ multiplex PCR; TCRdb stores just in-frame clones and leaves some out. In the table there are 170,000 or so clones, roughly 60% of which are singletons. The CDR3 is 13 amino acids. V lost 3 bases, J lost 2 bases, and 10 bases lay in between. Per germline, CDR1 GTSNPN and CDR2 SVGIG (reference sequence). The chain joins TRBV30 to TRBJ1-2, with a possible D match to TRBD1 (6 bases). This TCR was sampled from a human donor with alopecia areata. The starting material was CD4+ T cells sorted from blood, obtained at week 0. The CDR3 sequence is CAWRMRGNYGYTF. The CDR3 DNA reads TGTGCCTGGAGGATGAGGGGGAACTATGGCTACACCTTC.